A selection of T cell receptor beta chains follows, all from one sample in a study of T cell clonotyping in hematopoietic cell transplantation. This table comes from immunoSEQ multiplex PCR, and its TCRdb copy is limited to in-frame clones, with some not included. This sample yields about 2,100 clones, of which about 90% are seen a single time; 12% belongs to the top ten. Sequenced material: peripheral blood mononuclear cells, taken 30 days after allogeneic stem cell transplant. All receptors come from a female patient aged 50-59 years who had an allogeneic stem cell transplant from a related donor, so the T cells may come from the graft donor. Some clones in this sample may be carry-over from other donors' samples. Each CDR3 is given with its conserved first and last residue. Fields, in order: CDR3 length, V gene, clone size, J gene, D gene, CDR3 protein, CDR3 DNA. The D gene is left open where the match is weak. Size tells how often a clone was seen (once, few, many) or the class of an expanded clone, and some rows leave it out.

>15|TRBV5-1|.|TRBJ2-5|TRBD1
CASSFSTGGFETQYF
TGCGCCAGCAGCTTTTCGACAGGGGGCTTTGAGACCCAGTACTTC
>14|TRBV9|.|TRBJ1-2|.
CASSSKGTSHGYTF
TGTGCCAGCAGCTCCAAGGGGACATCCCATGGCTACACCTTC
>17|TRBV2|.|TRBJ1-2|TRBD1
CASSKTHGTGGLVGYTF
TGTGCCAGCAGTAAGACTCACGGGACAGGGGGCTTGGTAGGCTACACCTTC
>14|TRBV5-4|.|TRBJ1-1|.
CASSFGILNTEAFF
TGTGCCAGCAGCTTTGGCATCCTGAACACTGAAGCTTTCTTT
>13|TRBV2|.|TRBJ1-1|.
CASSLSESTEAFF
TGTGCCAGCAGTCTTTCGGAGTCCACTGAAGCTTTCTTT
>14|TRBV6-5|large|TRBJ1-3|.
CASSLAGTGNTIYF
TGTGCCAGCAGTTTAGCCGGGACCGGAAACACCATATATTTT
>20|TRBV7-8|.|TRBJ2-5|.
CASSLGTRGFNLGSKETQYF
TGTGCCAGCAGCTTAGGAACTCGAGGCTTTAATCTGGGCAGTAAAGAGACCCAGTACTTC
>14|TRBV27|.|TRBJ1-2|.
CASSLSGAGYGYTF
TGTGCCAGCAGTTTATCAGGGGCGGGCTATGGCTACACCTTC
>17|TRBV4-1|.|TRBJ1-1|.
CASSQRPGVEVNTEAFF
TGCGCCAGCAGCCAAAGGCCAGGGGTTGAGGTGAACACTGAAGCTTTCTTT
>14|TRBV5-4|once|TRBJ2-7|.
CASSSGGLSYEQYF
TGTGCCAGCAGCTCAGGGGGACTCTCCTACGAGCAGTACTTC
>18|TRBV21-1|.|TRBJ2-7|.
CASSKGSGGLPLGYEQYF
TGTGCCAGCAGCAAAGGGTCAGGGGGCCTCCCTCTTGGGTACGAGCAGTACTTC
>13|TRBV19|.|TRBJ1-5|.
CATASGSNQPQHF
TGTGCCACCGCATCGGGAAGCAATCAGCCCCAGCATTTT
>15|TRBV5-1|.|TRBJ2-3|.
CASSLAGPSTDTQYF
TGCGCCAGCAGCTTGGCGGGGCCCAGCACAGATACGCAGTATTTT
>16|TRBV15|once|TRBJ2-1|TRBD2
CATSRLLAGMGNEQFF
TGTGCCACCAGCAGATTACTAGCGGGAATGGGCAATGAGCAGTTCTTC
>17|TRBV5-1|.|TRBJ2-2|.
CASSASGGGSNTGELFF
TGCGCCAGCAGCGCCTCAGGAGGGGGCTCTAACACCGGGGAGCTGTTTTTT
>14|TRBV7-2|few|TRBJ1-6|.
CASSLSQGDSPLHF
TGTGCCAGCAGCTTATCCCAGGGCGATTCACCCCTCCACTTT
>16|TRBV4-2|once|TRBJ2-7|TRBD1
CASSQFEGQGTNEQYF
TGTGCCAGCAGCCAATTCGAGGGACAGGGAACAAACGAGCAGTACTTC
>14|TRBV7-9|.|TRBJ1-1|.
CASSLPASWTEAFF
TGTGCCAGCAGCTTACCGGCTTCTTGGACTGAAGCTTTCTTT
>16|TRBV11-2|.|TRBJ2-7|.
CASSPRGAGGSYEQYF
TGTGCCAGCAGCCCCAGGGGGGCAGGGGGCTCCTACGAGCAGTACTTC
>16|TRBV27|.|TRBJ2-2|.
CASSFLGGGVTGELFF
TGTGCCAGCAGTTTTTTAGGAGGGGGGGTGACCGGGGAGCTGTTTTTT
>12|TRBV9|.|TRBJ2-3|.
CASSVDGGTQYF
TGTGCCAGCAGCGTAGATGGCGGGACGCAGTATTTT
>14|TRBV18|.|TRBJ1-1|.
CASSPRAGRTEAFF
TGTGCCAGCTCACCCAGAGCAGGGAGGACTGAAGCTTTCTTT
>14|TRBV28|.|TRBJ2-1|TRBD1
CASSGTGGLYEQFF
TGTGCCAGCAGCGGGACAGGGGGCCTCTATGAGCAGTTCTTC
>15|TRBV4-2|.|TRBJ2-5|TRBD2
CASSQERGGQETQYF
TGTGCCAGCAGCCAAGAGCGGGGGGGCCAAGAGACCCAGTACTTC
>15|TRBV7-8|.|TRBJ1-5|TRBD1
CASSPRQGGNQPQHF
TGTGCCAGCAGCCCCCGACAGGGGGGCAATCAGCCCCAGCATTTT
>13|TRBV30|.|TRBJ1-6|.
CAWTGNWDSPLHF
TGTGCCTGGACAGGGAATTGGGATTCACCCCTCCACTTT